Given below is one T cell receptor beta chain in context. Its matching antigen is unknown. The source of the sample is a study of T-cell memory formation after mild COVID-19. Trimming stripped 0 bases from V and 7 bases from J, with 22 bases between. The CDR3 length is 19 residues. Study-wide findings and caveats: Clones that contracted clustered mainly in CM and EM if CD4+ and in EMRA if CD8+. Clones shrinking between day 15 and 85 showed a balanced CD4/CD8 split, and those that grew later tilted toward CD4+.

A single record per CDR3 protein comes from TCRdb applying MiXCR to the 5' RACE reads. In the table there are about 57,000 distinct CDR3 sequences, less than 15% of which are singletons. Sequenced: PBMCs or a T cell subset sorted from them (not recorded which). The genes are TRBV12-3 or TRBV12-4 and TRBJ1-6; D call uncertain. The clonotype was recovered from a man younger than 35 who had mild COVID-19 (a few samples of this study predate the infection). Cell type and time point are not known. In DNA form, the CDR3 reads TGTGCCAGCAGTTTAGCGCTGGGCGTTTCCACACCGGGGAATTCACCCCTCCACTTT. The encoded protein is CASSLALGVSTPGNSPLHF.